The rows below give T cell receptor beta chains drawn from one sample of a study of blood T cell repertoires in COVID-19. Here immunoSEQ multiplex PCR was the method, and the copy in TCRdb shows in-frame clones only, minus some. The sample lists about 190,000 clones; 78% were seen once. Sequencing input: peripheral blood. The receptor set was obtained from a woman aged 80 or older with active or convalescent COVID-19. Both conserved end residues are part of each CDR3. D genes are given only for firm matches. Clone size, where shown, is once, few, many, or a class for clones that have expanded.

J: TRBJ2-7
V: TRBV7-2
D: TRBD1
size: .
CDR3: CASSLGTGTGNYEQYF
DNA: TGTGCCAGCAGCTTAGGGACCGGGACAGGGAACTACGAGCAGTACTTC

J: TRBJ1-2
V: TRBV5-1
D: .
size: many
CDR3: CASSLGQSGYGYTF
DNA: TGCGCCAGCAGCTTGGGACAGTCAGGCTATGGCTACACCTTC

J: TRBJ1-1
V: TRBV2
D: TRBD1
size: .
CDR3: CASSGTGGMNTEAFF
DNA: TGTGCCAGCAGTGGGACAGGGGGCATGAACACTGAAGCTTTCTTT

J: TRBJ1-6
V: TRBV25-1
D: TRBD1
size: .
CDR3: CASRDRGSPLHF
DNA: TGTGCCAGCCGGGACAGGGGGTCACCCCTCCACTTT

J: TRBJ1-5
V: TRBV28
D: .
size: once
CDR3: CASSFSRGGVKRQPQHF
DNA: TGTGCCAGCAGTTTCTCGAGGGGGGGAGTAAAGCGTCAGCCCCAGCATTTT

J: TRBJ2-5
V: TRBV5-1
D: TRBD2
size: .
CDR3: CASTTSGGSQETQYF
DNA: TGCGCCAGCACGACTAGCGGGGGTTCACAAGAGACCCAGTACTTC

J: TRBJ2-2
V: TRBV6-5
D: TRBD2
size: .
CDR3: CASKSGGANTGELFF
DNA: TGTGCCAGCAAAAGCGGGGGGGCCAACACCGGGGAGCTGTTTTTT

J: TRBJ1-2
V: TRBV19
D: .
size: few
CDR3: CASRPTTLSGYTF
DNA: TGTGCCAGTAGGCCGACGACTCTGTCTGGCTACACCTTC

J: TRBJ2-1
V: TRBV6-4
D: TRBD2
size: few
CDR3: CASSEASGAYNEQFF
DNA: TGTGCCAGCAGCGAGGCTAGCGGCGCCTACAATGAGCAGTTCTTC

J: TRBJ1-6
V: TRBV5-4
D: .
size: few
CDR3: CASRVDRDIRSSPLHF
DNA: TGTGCCAGCAGAGTCGACCGGGACATAAGAAGCTCACCCCTCCACTTT

J: TRBJ1-3
V: TRBV15
D: .
size: .
CDR3: CATSRDLGSGNTIYF
DNA: TGTGCCACCAGCAGAGATCTCGGCTCTGGAAACACCATATATTTT

J: TRBJ2-2
V: TRBV7-9
D: .
size: few
CDR3: CASSPSRVRRLFF
DNA: TGTGCCAGCAGCCCCTCGCGGGTCAGGAGGCTGTTTTTT

J: TRBJ2-2
V: TRBV5-1
D: .
size: .
CDR3: CASSLTDSHTGELFF
DNA: TGCGCCAGCAGCTTAACGGACAGTCACACCGGGGAGCTGTTTTTT

J: TRBJ2-2
V: TRBV14
D: TRBD1
size: .
CDR3: CASSRDRADTGELFF
DNA: TGTGCCAGCAGCCGGGACAGGGCTGACACCGGGGAGCTGTTTTTT

J: TRBJ2-7
V: TRBV7-2
D: .
size: .
CDR3: CASSWGLAYEQYF
DNA: TGTGCCAGCAGCTGGGGACTGGCTTACGAGCAGTACTTC

J: TRBJ2-3
V: TRBV7-2
D: TRBD2
size: once
CDR3: CASSFVAGADTQYF
DNA: TGTGCCAGCAGCTTCGTAGCGGGGGCAGATACGCAGTATTTT

J: TRBJ1-3
V: TRBV19
D: .
size: .
CDR3: CASSIDPGSSGNTIYF
DNA: TGTGCCAGTAGTATTGATCCGGGAAGCTCTGGAAACACCATATATTTT

J: TRBJ1-2
V: TRBV7-2
D: .
size: .
CDR3: CASSSHGYGYTF
DNA: TGTGCCAGCAGCTCCCACGGCTATGGCTACACCTTC

J: TRBJ1-2
V: TRBV2
D: .
size: .
CDR3: CASRVDSTRYTF
DNA: TGTGCCAGCAGAGTAGACAGTACGCGCTACACCTTC

J: TRBJ2-5
V: TRBV5-1
D: TRBD1
size: .
CDR3: CASSLGGAETQYF
DNA: TGCGCCAGCAGCTTAGGGGGCGCGGAGACCCAGTACTTC

J: TRBJ1-6
V: TRBV18
D: TRBD1
size: .
CDR3: CASSSNTGDRSPLHF
DNA: TGTGCCAGCTCATCCAACACAGGGGATAGATCACCCCTCCACTTT

J: TRBJ2-7
V: TRBV28
D: TRBD2
size: .
CDR3: CASSSPGGGVYEQYF
DNA: TGTGCCAGCAGTTCCCCCGGCGGGGGGGTCTACGAGCAGTACTTC

J: TRBJ1-1
V: TRBV18
D: TRBD1
size: .
CDR3: CASSPDRGTEAFF
DNA: TGTGCCAGCTCGCCCGACAGGGGCACTGAAGCTTTCTTT

J: TRBJ1-3
V: TRBV5-6
D: .
size: .
CDR3: CASSFRYSSGNTIYF
DNA: TGTGCCAGCAGCTTTCGCTACAGCTCTGGAAACACCATATATTTT

J: TRBJ2-3
V: TRBV20-1
D: .
size: many
CDR3: CSGVSDTQYF
DNA: TGCAGTGGAGTCTCAGATACGCAGTATTTT

J: TRBJ2-6
V: TRBV5-4
D: .
size: .
CDR3: CASSLGGDSGANVLTF
DNA: TGTGCCAGCAGCCTGGGTGGGGACTCCGGGGCCAACGTCCTGACTTTC

J: TRBJ2-3
V: TRBV7-9
D: TRBD1
size: .
CDR3: CASRGDRTSTDTQYF
DNA: TGTGCCAGCAGGGGGGACAGGACTAGCACAGATACGCAGTATTTT

J: TRBJ2-5
V: TRBV6-6
D: .
size: .
CDR3: CASSRRASGVGRETQYF
DNA: TGTGCCAGCAGTCGGCGGGCCTCCGGGGTTGGGAGGGAGACCCAGTACTTC

J: TRBJ1-4
V: TRBV5-1
D: TRBD1
size: .
CDR3: CASSFSTGSSEKLFF
DNA: TGCGCCAGCAGCTTTTCGACAGGGTCAAGTGAAAAACTGTTTTTT

J: TRBJ2-3
V: TRBV9
D: TRBD2
size: .
CDR3: CASSVEWGLVGSDTQYF
DNA: TGTGCCAGCAGCGTAGAGTGGGGACTAGTGGGATCAGATACGCAGTATTTT

J: TRBJ1-2
V: TRBV6-5
D: .
size: few
CDR3: CAGGDYGYTF
DNA: TGTGCCGGAGGGGACTATGGCTACACCTTC

J: TRBJ1-1
V: TRBV4-3
D: .
size: once
CDR3: CASSQGTPNTEAFF
DNA: TGCGCCAGCAGCCAAGGGACACCAAATACTGAAGCTTTCTTT

J: TRBJ2-5
V: TRBV7-9
D: TRBD1
size: once
CDR3: CASSPPGTGGETQYF
DNA: TGTGCCAGCAGCCCACCCGGGACAGGGGGTGAGACCCAGTACTTC

J: TRBJ2-3
V: TRBV5-8
D: TRBD1
size: .
CDR3: CASSGRTGGPTDTQYF
DNA: TGTGCCAGCAGCGGACGGACAGGGGGCCCCACAGATACGCAGTATTTT

J: TRBJ2-7
V: TRBV13
D: TRBD1
size: .
CDR3: CASSRPQGAGYEQYF
DNA: TGTGCCAGCAGCCGTCCTCAGGGGGCGGGCTACGAGCAGTACTTC

J: TRBJ2-2
V: TRBV28
D: TRBD1
size: .
CDR3: CASSLWTGTNTGELFF
DNA: TGTGCCAGCAGCCTATGGACAGGGACGAACACCGGGGAGCTGTTTTTT

J: TRBJ2-1
V: TRBV2
D: .
size: .
CDR3: CASTKSGNRNNEQFF
DNA: TGTGCCAGCACGAAATCGGGGAATCGTAACAATGAGCAGTTCTTC

J: TRBJ2-7
V: TRBV4-3
D: .
size: few
CDR3: CASSRVEDRVIYEQYF
DNA: TGCGCCAGCAGCCGGGTCGAGGACAGAGTAATCTACGAGCAGTACTTC

J: TRBJ2-3
V: TRBV19
D: .
size: .
CDR3: CASSTRELADTQYF
DNA: TGTGCCAGTAGTACCCGGGAGCTCGCAGATACGCAGTATTTT

J: TRBJ2-7
V: TRBV5-1
D: TRBD1
size: .
CDR3: CASRLGGPSSYEQYF
DNA: TGCGCCAGCAGGTTAGGGGGCCCCAGCTCCTACGAGCAGTACTTC

J: TRBJ1-2
V: TRBV6-5
D: .
size: few
CDR3: CASNDRNYGYTF
DNA: TGTGCCAGCAACGACAGGAACTATGGCTACACCTTC

J: TRBJ2-3
V: TRBV5-1
D: TRBD1
size: .
CDR3: CASSDRLGQLTDTQYF
DNA: TGCGCCAGCAGCGACCGTCTGGGACAGCTCACAGATACGCAGTATTTT

J: TRBJ1-2
V: TRBV18
D: .
size: .
CDR3: CASSPQVYPENYGYTF
DNA: TGTGCCAGCTCACCACAAGTTTACCCGGAGAACTATGGCTACACCTTC

J: TRBJ2-1
V: TRBV6-5
D: .
size: .
CDR3: CASRRDFYNEQFF
DNA: TGTGCCAGCAGGAGGGACTTTTACAATGAGCAGTTCTTC

J: TRBJ1-2
V: TRBV27
D: TRBD1
size: .
CDR3: CASSSNPGQGYGYTF
DNA: TGTGCCAGCAGTTCAAACCCGGGACAGGGCTATGGCTACACCTTC

J: TRBJ2-1
V: TRBV19
D: TRBD2
size: .
CDR3: CASSGQGLAGGYNEQFF
DNA: TGTGCCAGTAGTGGACAAGGACTAGCGGGGGGATACAATGAGCAGTTCTTC

J: TRBJ2-5
V: TRBV5-6
D: .
size: .
CDR3: CASSSTVRGQETQYF
DNA: TGTGCCAGCAGTTCCACGGTCAGGGGTCAAGAGACCCAGTACTTC

J: TRBJ2-3
V: TRBV10-3
D: .
size: once
CDR3: CAISESGVLGTDTQYF
DNA: TGTGCCATCAGTGAGTCAGGGGTCTTGGGCACAGATACGCAGTATTTT

J: TRBJ2-5
V: TRBV29-1
D: .
size: .
CDR3: CSAAPSGGGLGETQYF
DNA: TGCAGCGCCGCCCCTTCTGGGGGGGGGCTCGGGGAGACCCAGTACTTC

J: TRBJ1-1
V: TRBV4-1
D: .
size: once
CDR3: CASSPQLMNTEAFF
DNA: TGCGCCAGCAGCCCACAGCTCATGAACACTGAAGCTTTCTTT

J: TRBJ2-3
V: TRBV6-2/TRBV6-3
D: .
size: .
CDR3: CASSPFGSQPIF
DNA: TGTGCCAGCAGTCCCTTCGGTTCTCAACCGATTTTT

J: TRBJ1-1
V: TRBV3-1/TRBV3-2
D: .
size: .
CDR3: CASSPRGAGSNTEAFF
DNA: TGTGCCAGCAGCCCCCGAGGCGCAGGGTCGAACACTGAAGCTTTCTTT

J: TRBJ1-3
V: TRBV5-1
D: .
size: .
CDR3: CASSPAADGNTIYF
DNA: TGCGCCAGCAGTCCGGCGGCAGATGGAAACACCATATATTTT

J: TRBJ1-1
V: TRBV19
D: .
size: .
CDR3: CASSTQAGIEAFF
DNA: TGTGCCAGTAGTACACAAGCGGGTATTGAAGCTTTCTTT

J: TRBJ1-6
V: TRBV19
D: .
size: few
CDR3: CASSKRNSPLHF
DNA: TGTGCCAGTAGTAAACGGAATTCACCCCTCCACTTT

J: TRBJ1-2
V: TRBV5-8
D: .
size: once
CDR3: CASSALSQGNGYTF
DNA: TGTGCCAGCAGCGCCCTGAGTCAGGGAAATGGCTACACCTTC

J: TRBJ2-3
V: TRBV12-3/TRBV12-4
D: TRBD2
size: once
CDR3: CASSLLAGGAQYF
DNA: TGTGCCAGCAGTTTGCTAGCGGGGGGCGCGCAGTATTTT